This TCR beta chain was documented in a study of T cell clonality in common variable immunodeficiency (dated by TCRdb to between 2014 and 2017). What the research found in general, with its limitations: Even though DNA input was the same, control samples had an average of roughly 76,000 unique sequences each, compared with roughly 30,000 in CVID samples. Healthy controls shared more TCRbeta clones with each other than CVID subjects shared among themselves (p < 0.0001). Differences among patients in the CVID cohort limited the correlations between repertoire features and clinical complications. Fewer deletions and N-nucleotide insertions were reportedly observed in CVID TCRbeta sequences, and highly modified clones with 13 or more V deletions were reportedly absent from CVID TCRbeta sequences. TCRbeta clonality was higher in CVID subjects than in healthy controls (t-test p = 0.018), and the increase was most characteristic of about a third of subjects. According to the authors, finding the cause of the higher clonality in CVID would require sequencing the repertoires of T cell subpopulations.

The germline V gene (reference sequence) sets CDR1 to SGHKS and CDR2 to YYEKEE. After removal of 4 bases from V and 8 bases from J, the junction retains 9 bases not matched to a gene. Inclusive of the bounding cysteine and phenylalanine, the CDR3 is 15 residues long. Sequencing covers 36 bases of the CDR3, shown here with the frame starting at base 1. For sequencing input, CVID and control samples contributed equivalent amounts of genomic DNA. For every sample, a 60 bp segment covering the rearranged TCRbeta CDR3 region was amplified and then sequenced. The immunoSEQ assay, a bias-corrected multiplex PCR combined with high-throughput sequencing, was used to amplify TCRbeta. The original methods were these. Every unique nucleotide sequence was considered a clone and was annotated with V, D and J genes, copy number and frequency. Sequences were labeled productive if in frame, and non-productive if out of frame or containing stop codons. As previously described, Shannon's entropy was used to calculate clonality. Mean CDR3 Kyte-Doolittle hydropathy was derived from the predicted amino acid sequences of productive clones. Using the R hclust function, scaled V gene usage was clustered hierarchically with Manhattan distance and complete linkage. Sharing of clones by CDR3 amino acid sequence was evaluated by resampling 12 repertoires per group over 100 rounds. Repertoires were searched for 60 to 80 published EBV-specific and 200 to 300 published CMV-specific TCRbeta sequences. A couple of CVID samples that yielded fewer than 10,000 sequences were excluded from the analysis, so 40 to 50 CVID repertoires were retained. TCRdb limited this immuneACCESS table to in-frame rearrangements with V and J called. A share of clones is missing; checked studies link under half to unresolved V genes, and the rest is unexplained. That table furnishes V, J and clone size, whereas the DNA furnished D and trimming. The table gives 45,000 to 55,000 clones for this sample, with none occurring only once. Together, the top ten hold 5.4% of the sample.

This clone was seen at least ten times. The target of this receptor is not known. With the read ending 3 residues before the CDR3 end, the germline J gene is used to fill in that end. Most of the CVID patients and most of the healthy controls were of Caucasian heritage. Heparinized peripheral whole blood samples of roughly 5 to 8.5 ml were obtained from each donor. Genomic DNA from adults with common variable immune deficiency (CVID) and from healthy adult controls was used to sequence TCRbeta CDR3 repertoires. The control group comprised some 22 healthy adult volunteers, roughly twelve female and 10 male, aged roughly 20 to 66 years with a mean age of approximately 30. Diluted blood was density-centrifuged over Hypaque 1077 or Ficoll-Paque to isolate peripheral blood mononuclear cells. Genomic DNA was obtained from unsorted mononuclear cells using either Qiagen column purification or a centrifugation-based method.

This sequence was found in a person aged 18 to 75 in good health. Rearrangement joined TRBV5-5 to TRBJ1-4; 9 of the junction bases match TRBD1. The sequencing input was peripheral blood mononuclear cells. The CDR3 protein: CASSLRTGEREKLFF. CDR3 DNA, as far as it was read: TGTGCCAGCAGCCTTCGGACAGGGGAACGCGAAAAA.